This section outlines one T cell receptor (beta chain) sequence together with its context. The data derive from a study of tumor-infiltrating lymphocytes in localized non-small cell lung cancer. Here immunoSEQ multiplex PCR was the method, and the copy in TCRdb shows in-frame clones only, minus some. The data hold fewer than 12,000 clones, with 63% observed a single time. The ends were cut back, 3 bases at V and 3 bases at J, with 10 bases in the middle. CDR3 length: 14 residues. Germline CDR1 reads LGHNT; CDR2 reads FRNRAP. The chain carries TRBV12-5 and TRBJ2-3; TRBD2 might be the D (6 bases). The TCR originated in a human donor with non-small cell lung cancer. Specimen: lung tumor tissue. CDR3: CASGFGGQTDTQYF. CDR3 nucleotides: TGTGCTAGTGGTTTCGGGGGTCAGACAGATACGCAGTATTTT.